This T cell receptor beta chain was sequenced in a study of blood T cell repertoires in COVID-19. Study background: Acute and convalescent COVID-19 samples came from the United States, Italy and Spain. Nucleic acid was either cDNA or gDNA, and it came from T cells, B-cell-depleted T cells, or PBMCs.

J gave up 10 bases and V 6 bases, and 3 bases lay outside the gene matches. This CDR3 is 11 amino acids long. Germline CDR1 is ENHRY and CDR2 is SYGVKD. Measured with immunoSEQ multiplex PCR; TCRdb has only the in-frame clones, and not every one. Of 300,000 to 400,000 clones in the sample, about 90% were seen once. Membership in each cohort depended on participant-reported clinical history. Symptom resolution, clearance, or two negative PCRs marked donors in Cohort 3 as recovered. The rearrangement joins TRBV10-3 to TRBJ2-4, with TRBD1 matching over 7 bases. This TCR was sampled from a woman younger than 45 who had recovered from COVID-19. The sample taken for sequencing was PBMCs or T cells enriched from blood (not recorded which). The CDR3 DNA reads TGTGCCATCAGCAAACAGGGGATTCAGTACTTC. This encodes CAISKQGIQYF.